The 25 T cell receptor beta chains reported below all come from one sample, sequenced in a study of blood T cell repertoires in COVID-19. This table comes from immunoSEQ multiplex PCR, and its TCRdb copy is limited to in-frame clones, with some not included. The sample holds 100,000 or so clones; 90% to 95% are singletons and the top ten take more than 4%. Sample: peripheral blood. The receptors originated from a human donor with active COVID-19. The donor label of this sample is uncertain.

This chain links TRBV28 with TRBJ2-7, with 7 bases identical to TRBD1. CDR3 size: 13 residues. Germline V gene data show CDR1 as MDHEN and CDR2 as SYDVKM. V lost 6 bases, J lost 5 bases, and 7 bases stayed unmatched. CDR3 in amino acids: CASRSDRAHEQYF. CDR3 in DNA: TGTGCCAGCAGAAGTGACAGGGCCCACGAGCAGTACTTC.

This chain uses TRBV4-3 with TRBJ2-4; tentatively, D is TRBD2 (5 bases). Per the germline V gene, CDR1 is LGHNA and CDR2 is YSLEER. Trimming shortened V by 1 base and J by 1 base, and 11 bases separated the two germline ends. This CDR3 contains 16 residues. The CDR3 DNA reads as TGCGCCAGCAGCCAAGTAAGCGGCTTGGCCAAAAACATTCAGTACTTC. The encoded protein is CASSQVSGLAKNIQYF.

J is TRBJ2-7 and V is TRBV3-1 (or the pseudogene TRBV3-2), with 11 bases fitting TRBD1. Germline V gives CDR1 LGHDT, CDR2 YNNKEL (reference sequence). This CDR3 contains 17 residues. Losses at the gene ends were 4 bases for V and 1 base for J; bases not matched to a gene: 9. CDR3 nucleotides: TGTGCCAGCAGCCGCGGGACAGGGGGAGCTTTATCCTACGAGCAGTACTTC. It translates to CASSRGTGGALSYEQYF.

J is TRBJ2-1 and V is TRBV27; the D is unclear. The CDR3 sequence is 14 residues long. Germline lookup yields CDR1 MNHEY and CDR2 SMNVEV (reference sequence). Trimming removed 8 bases at V and 4 bases at J, with 15 bases between. For the CDR3, the DNA is TGTGCCAGCCGTAGCAGTGGTACTTACAATGAGCAGTTCTTC. Translation: CASRSSGTYNEQFF.

This sequence joins TRBV4-1 and TRBJ1-5; perhaps TRBD1 as D (6 bases). This CDR3 is 14 amino acids long. V lost 4 bases to trimming and J lost 0 bases, with 7 bases between them. From germline, CDR1 is MGHRA and CDR2 YSYEKL. The CDR3 DNA follows: TGCGCCAGCAGCCGACAGGATAGCAATCAGCCCCAGCATTTT. It specifies CASSRQDSNQPQHF.

The J gene is TRBJ2-5, the V gene TRBV20-1; TRBD1 matches at 8 bases. The CDR3 is 14 residues long. Germline values: CDR1 DFQATT, CDR2 SNEGSKA (reference sequence). With V trimmed by 3 bases and J by 5 bases, 8 bases remained unmatched. CDR3 loop: CSASQGASWETQYF. The CDR3 coding sequence is TGCAGTGCTAGTCAGGGGGCGAGCTGGGAGACCCAGTACTTC.

The gene calls are TRBV7-9 and TRBJ2-1, with D possibly being TRBD2 (6 bases). V lost 5 bases to trimming and J lost 2 bases, with 16 bases between them. From germline, CDR1 is SEHNR and CDR2 FQNEAQ (reference sequence). There are 16 residues in the CDR3. The CDR3 loop is CASSPPLGTAYNEQFF. In nucleotides, the CDR3 is TGTGCCAGCAGCCCCCCCCTTGGGACTGCCTACAATGAGCAGTTCTTC.

V is TRBV5-1 and J is TRBJ2-2, with D unresolved. Germline V gives CDR1 SGHRS, CDR2 YFSETQ. The ends were cut back, 0 bases at V and 1 base at J, with 10 bases in the middle. The CDR3 loop spans 16 amino acids. The CDR3 DNA follows: TGCGCCAGCAGCTTGGCCTTATCAGGGAACACCGGGGAGCTGTTTTTT. It specifies CASSLALSGNTGELFF.

This chain joins TRBV11-1 and TRBJ2-7, with D possibly matching TRBD1 (6 bases). V was shortened by 8 bases and J by 0 bases, with 11 bases between the two germline ends. The CDR3 length is 13 residues. Germline V lookup: CDR1 SGHAT, CDR2 FQDESV (reference sequence). CDR3 sequence (DNA): TGTGCCAGCGCTCGGGACACCTCCTACGAGCAGTACTTC. It specifies CASARDTSYEQYF.

CDR3 DNA: TGTGCCAGCAGCCCTGCGGTTCAGCCTAACTATGGCTACACCTTC. This translates into CASSPAVQPNYGYTF. The chain recombines TRBV5-4 with TRBJ1-2; D uncertain. Germline lookup yields CDR1 SGHNT and CDR2 YYREEE (reference sequence). The CDR3 consists of 15 residues. V was trimmed by 4 bases and J by 0 bases, leaving 13 bases between them.

The chain combines TRBV7-8 with TRBJ2-2; D ambiguous. In germline, CDR1 is SGHVS, CDR2 FQNEAQ. The CDR3 is 13 residues long. V lost 5 bases and J lost 5, with 9 bases in between. CDR3 protein: CASSPLVTGELFF. For the CDR3, the DNA is TGTGCCAGCAGCCCCCTCGTGACCGGGGAGCTGTTTTTT. Looking up the rest from reference TRBV7-8 and TRBJ2-2 gives the full variable domain: GAGVSQSPRYKVAKRGQDVALRCDPISGHVSLFWYQQALGQGPEFLTYFQNEAQLDKSGLPSDRFFAERPEGSVSTLKIQRTQQEDSAVYLCASSPLVTGELFFGEGSRLTVL.

The chain combines TRBV4-1 with TRBJ1-4; TRBD1 might be the D (5 bases). V dropped 0 bases and J dropped 6 bases, with 14 bases sitting between them. From germline, CDR1 is MGHRA and CDR2 YSYEKL. The CDR3 has 16 residues. DNA for the CDR3: TGCGCCAGCAGCCAAGAGGGGCATAAGGCGGATGAAAAACTGTTTTTT. This translates into CASSQEGHKADEKLFF.

Details on this clone: Sequence at one end of the junction differs from germline and may be a read error. The chain combines TRBV28 with TRBJ1-4, with D possibly matching TRBD1 (5 bases). The germline gives CDR1 MDHEN, CDR2 SYDVKM. This CDR3 contains 14 residues. CDR3 nucleotides: TGTGCCAGCACTTTACACCGCGGGGGGTTGAAACTGTTTTTT. Amino acid sequence: CASTLHRGGLKLFF.

This clone has a single count. The chain has TRBV7-9 and TRBJ2-1, with D possibly being TRBD2 (6 bases). Germline CDR1 and CDR2: SEHNR and FQNEAQ (reference sequence). The CDR3 has 13 amino acids. The V end lost 4 bases, the J end lost 9 bases, and 13 bases lay between the germline ends. The CDR3 spells CASSWAREREQFF. The CDR3 bases are TGTGCCAGCAGCTGGGCCCGGGAGCGTGAGCAGTTCTTC.

V usage is TRBV11-2 and J usage is TRBJ2-7; TRBD1 aligns across 11 bases. The CDR3 length is 17 residues. Germline lookup yields CDR1 SGHAT and CDR2 FQNNGV. With 2 bases clipped from V and 1 base from J, the junction kept 7 bases outside the gene matches. The CDR3 nucleotides read TGTGCCAGCAGCTTAATCCGGACAGGGGGCGCATCCTACGAGCAGTACTTC. Translation gives CASSLIRTGGASYEQYF.

The chain combines TRBV5-6 with TRBJ1-1; maybe TRBD1 (5 bases). The CDR3 is 15 residues long. Germline V CDR1 and CDR2: SGHDT, YYEEEE. V lost 0 bases, J lost 4 bases, and 13 bases lay in between. The CDR3 nucleotides read TGTGCCAGCAGCTTGGACAGGCAGGTGGTCACTGAAGCTTTCTTT. This gives the protein CASSLDRQVVTEAFF.

The J gene is TRBJ1-1, the V gene TRBV27; D possibly corresponds to TRBD1 (6 bases). CDR3 length: 13 amino acids. Germline assignment: CDR1 MNHEY and CDR2 SMNVEV (reference sequence). Trimming shortened V by 5 bases and J by 7 bases, and 14 bases separated the two germline ends. Written as DNA, the CDR3 is TGTGCCAGCAGTCTACAGGGTCCCAGTGAAGCTTTCTTT. This translates into CASSLQGPSEAFF.

The chain combines TRBV11-2 with TRBJ1-6, with TRBD1 identical over 7 bases. V shed 6 bases and J 0 bases; nucleotides not matched to a gene: 11. Germline V CDR1 and CDR2: SGHAT, FQNNGV. The CDR3 totals 18 residues. CDR3 DNA: TGTGCCAGCAGGGCGGCAGGGGGGACAACCTCCTATAATTCACCCCTCCACTTT. It encodes CASRAAGGTTSYNSPLHF.

V is TRBV5-4 and J is TRBJ2-7; 11 positions agree with TRBD2. The CDR3 runs 17 residues. Germline CDR1 and CDR2: SGHNT and YYREEE (reference sequence). Germline trimming cut 4 bases from V and 9 bases from J; bases unmatched to any gene: 18. DNA of the CDR3: TGTGCCAGCAGCCCGAGGTCGTCTAGCGGGAGGTTTGGGGTGCAGTACTTC. Amino acid sequence: CASSPRSSSGRFGVQYF.

This rearrangement joins TRBV7-9 to TRBJ1-4; 7 nucleotides line up with TRBD1. The CDR3 has 15 residues. The germline V gene encodes CDR1 SEHNR and CDR2 FQNEAQ (reference sequence). J lost 11 bases, V lost 5 bases, and 14 bases had no gene match. CDR3 sequence reads: CASSQQTGRGGKLFF. The CDR3 DNA reads TGTGCCAGCAGCCAGCAGACAGGGCGTGGGGGGAAACTGTTTTTT.

This clone occurred once. The rearrangement uses TRBV4-2 and TRBJ2-2, with a tentative D call TRBD2 (5 bases). CDR1 and CDR2 from the germline V gene are LGHNA and YNFKEQ. CDR3 length: 14 residues. The germline V and J ends were trimmed by 3 bases and 3 bases, with 8 bases remaining between them. This chain's CDR3 is CASSHTSDTGELFF. The CDR3 DNA is TGTGCCAGCAGCCATACTAGTGACACCGGGGAGCTGTTTTTT.

The J gene is TRBJ2-1, the V gene TRBV3-1 (or the pseudogene TRBV3-2); 8 bases fit TRBD2. CDR3 size: 14 residues. With 5 bases clipped from V and 7 bases from J, the junction kept 7 bases outside the gene matches. Germline CDR1 and CDR2: LGHDT and YNNKEL (reference sequence). CDR3 bases: TGTGCCAGCAGCAAGAGCGGGAGTCGGAATGAGCAGTTCTTC. The encoded protein is CASSKSGSRNEQFF.

The chain links TRBV23-1 to TRBJ2-7; D is ambiguous. TRBV23-1 is placed among ORFs of uncertain function. V lost 2 bases and J lost 5, with 16 bases in between. This CDR3 has 15 amino acids. CDR3 in DNA: TGCGCCAGCAGTCAACCCGGTCCATTTGTCCACGAGCAGTACTTC. Translating it yields CASSQPGPFVHEQYF.

The J gene is TRBJ2-7, the V gene TRBV10-3; 8 nucleotides match TRBD1. With V trimmed by 6 bases and J by 4 bases, 2 bases remained unmatched. The CDR3 covers 12 residues. CDR1 ENHRY and CDR2 SYGVKD come from the germline V gene. The CDR3 region is CAIRDREYEQYF. The DNA of the CDR3 is TGTGCCATCAGGGACAGGGAGTACGAGCAGTACTTC.

DNA for the CDR3: TGTGCCAGCAGCCAGACTAGCGGCACCGGGGAGCTGTTTTTT. It codes for CASSQTSGTGELFF. The chain couples TRBV7-8 to TRBJ2-2; 9 bases match TRBD2. This CDR3 region has 14 residues. Germline-derived CDR1 and CDR2 are SGHVS and FQNEAQ. V dropped 5 bases and J dropped 4; count of bases not matched to a gene: 2.